These T cell receptor beta chains were read from a single sample in a study of breast tumors, draining lymph nodes, adjacent tissues. Each CDR3 protein gets one entry after TCRdb re-called the multiplex PCR reads with MiXCR. The repertoire consists of about 230,000 distinct CDR3 sequences, with roughly 32% occurring once and the leading ten covering over 1.1%. The sequencing sample was made of axillary lymph node tissue. These receptors all stem from a female donor with breast cancer. Some clones in this sample may be carry-over from other donors' samples. CDR3s include the opening cysteine and the closing phenylalanine or tryptophan. The D gene is left open where the match is weak. Some rows have no size entry. The others give once, few or many, or a class for an expanded clone.

size	J	V	D	DNA	CDR3
few	TRBJ2-7	TRBV5-6	TRBD1	TGTGCCAGCGGAGCGACAGGGCCTATCGAGCAGTACTTC	CASGATGPIEQYF
many	TRBJ1-6	TRBV13	-	TGTGCCAGCAGCTTAGCGGCCTCACCCCTCCACTTT	CASSLAASPLHF
-	TRBJ2-1	TRBV5-1	-	TGCGCCAGCAGCTTGGAGGGGGGAGGGCCGTACAATGAGCAGTTCTTC	CASSLEGGGPYNEQFF
many	TRBJ1-6	TRBV6-5	-	TGTGCCAGCAGTTCCAGGATTAATTCACCCCTCCACTTT	CASSSRINSPLHF
many	TRBJ1-5	TRBV6-1	-	TGTGCCAGCAGCGATTATCAGCCCCAGCATTTT	CASSDYQPQHF
-	TRBJ2-7	TRBV12-3/TRBV12-4	TRBD1	TGTGCCAGCAGTTTACGGGACAGGTCCAGCTACGAGCAGTACTTC	CASSLRDRSSYEQYF
-	TRBJ2-7	TRBV15	-	TGTGCCACCAGCACCCGCCGGGGGACTCCCTACGAGCAGTACTTC	CATSTRRGTPYEQYF
many	TRBJ2-7	TRBV10-3	TRBD2	TGTGCCATCAGTATGGGAGGGGCTAGGTACGAGCAGTACTTC	CAISMGGARYEQYF
many	TRBJ1-2	TRBV19	-	TGTGCCAGCCATATAGCGGGGTCCCACTATGGCTACACCTTC	CASHIAGSHYGYTF
-	TRBJ2-6	TRBV4-3	-	TGCGCCAGCAGCCAAGTCGGAGCCACTGGGGCCAACGTCCTGACTTTC	CASSQVGATGANVLTF
-	TRBJ1-2	TRBV15	TRBD1	TGTGCCACCAGCAGGAGGGCAGGGGGGTCTACTGGAAACACCTTC	CATSRRAGGSTGNTF
-	TRBJ2-5	TRBV20-1	-	TGCAGTATGAGGGACGTTCGAGAGACCCAGTACTTC	CSMRDVRETQYF
many	TRBJ1-2	TRBV5-6	-	TGTGCCAGCAGCCTAGGCAACACCGGCTTTGGCTACACCTTC	CASSLGNTGFGYTF
many	TRBJ2-6	TRBV5-1	-	TGCGCCAGCAGCTTGGGCGGAGGGGGCATAATGCCCAACGTCCTGACTTTC	CASSLGGGGIMPNVLTF
many	TRBJ1-5	TRBV20-1	-	TGCAGTGCTAGAGATGGGGGTCAGCCCCAGCATTTT	CSARDGGQPQHF
many	TRBJ2-3	TRBV25-1	TRBD2	TGTGCCAGCAGTGCCCTAGCGGGAATTGCAGATACGCAGTATTTT	CASSALAGIADTQYF
many	TRBJ2-7	TRBV3-1	-	TGTGCCAGCAGCCAAGATGAGCATAGGAGCTCCTACGAGCAGTACTTC	CASSQDEHRSSYEQYF
many	TRBJ2-2	TRBV7-2	TRBD1	TGTGCCAGCAGCTTAGGAGGGGGCGCCGGGGAGCTGTTTTTT	CASSLGGGAGELFF
many	TRBJ1-5	TRBV2	-	TGTGCCAGCAGTTGGGACGGCAATCAGCCCCAGCATTTT	CASSWDGNQPQHF
-	TRBJ1-5	TRBV12-3/TRBV12-4	-	TGTGCCAGCAGTTTAACTAGCGGGACCTCTCAGCCCCAGCATTTT	CASSLTSGTSQPQHF
many	TRBJ1-3	TRBV20-1	-	TGCAGTGCTAGAGGTGGGGGACGAGGAAACACCATATATTTT	CSARGGGRGNTIYF
-	TRBJ2-3	TRBV29-1	TRBD2	TGCAGCGTAGCGGGAGGAAGCGGAACCACAGATACGCAGTATTTT	CSVAGGSGTTDTQYF
many	TRBJ2-1	TRBV20-1	TRBD2	TGCAGTGCTAGCGGGAGGGCAAGTTACAATGAGCAGTTCTTC	CSASGRASYNEQFF
-	TRBJ1-2	TRBV9	-	TGTGCCAGCAGCCACGCCTGGGGGCGAGTTGGTGGCTACACCTTC	CASSHAWGRVGGYTF
many	TRBJ2-6	TRBV9	-	TGTGCCAGCAGAGACCCCAGTGGCCCTGGGGCCAACGTCCTGACTTTC	CASRDPSGPGANVLTF
-	TRBJ1-4	TRBV7-9	-	TGTGCCAGCAGCTTAGAGGCAGGGGACGAAAAACTGTTTTTT	CASSLEAGDEKLFF
many	TRBJ1-2	TRBV7-2	-	TGTGCCAGCAGTCGGGGGTTAGTCTATGGCTACACCTTC	CASSRGLVYGYTF
many	TRBJ2-7	TRBV5-6	-	TGTGCCAGCACCCCATCTCCTGACTCATTCTACGAGCAGTACTTC	CASTPSPDSFYEQYF
-	TRBJ2-3	TRBV12-3/TRBV12-4	-	TGTGCCAGCAGTTTACCGACAGATACGCAGTATTTT	CASSLPTDTQYF
-	TRBJ2-7	TRBV6-6	-	TGTGCCAGCAGTTACGGGGCAGGGGCTTCCTACGAGCAGTACTTC	CASSYGAGASYEQYF
-	TRBJ2-1	TRBV2	-	TGTGCCAGCAGTGAGCAGCGGGTCCACCCCAACAATGAGCAGTTCTTC	CASSEQRVHPNNEQFF
many	TRBJ2-6	TRBV6-2/TRBV6-3	-	TGTGCCAGCACCCGACAGCTCTCTGGGGCCAACGTCCTGACTTTC	CASTRQLSGANVLTF
-	TRBJ2-4	TRBV20-1	TRBD1	TGCAGTGCTAGGCTACAGGGGTTTGGGATTCAGTACTTC	CSARLQGFGIQYF
many	TRBJ2-7	TRBV11-3	-	TGTGCCAGCACCCCCCCCGGAAGGGCAGCCTACGAGCAGTACTTC	CASTPPGRAAYEQYF
few	TRBJ2-2	TRBV7-3	-	TGTGCCAGCAGCTTGGTGGGATTT	CASSLVGF
many	TRBJ2-4	TRBV5-1	TRBD2	TGCGCCAGCAGCTCCATAGCGGGAGGACTAGCCAAAAACATTCAGTACTTC	CASSSIAGGLAKNIQYF
many	TRBJ1-4	TRBV6-6	-	TGTGCCATCGATTTTACCGGGACGGAGAATGAAAAACTGTTTTTT	CAIDFTGTENEKLFF
many	TRBJ2-5	TRBV29-1	-	TGCAGCGTTGATTTTAGGGGATTCGAAGAGACCCAGTACTTC	CSVDFRGFEETQYF
-	TRBJ2-7	TRBV7-9	TRBD2	TGTGCCAGCAGCTTATGGGGGGGGCTAGCGGGAGACTACGAGCAGTACTTC	CASSLWGGLAGDYEQYF
many	TRBJ2-6	TRBV12-3/TRBV12-4	-	TGTGCCAGCAGTTTTGGGGGGCGCTGGGCCAACGTCCTGACTTTC	CASSFGGRWANVLTF
many	TRBJ2-1	TRBV7-3	TRBD2	TGTGCCAGCAGCTTATTAGGACTAGCGGACAATGAGCAGTTCTTC	CASSLLGLADNEQFF
many	TRBJ2-7	TRBV7-2	TRBD2	TGTGCCAGCAGCTTAGAGAGCGGGAGGGGCGTCTACGAGCAGTACTTC	CASSLESGRGVYEQYF
-	TRBJ2-5	TRBV20-1	TRBD1	TGCAGTGCTAAAAAACAGGGGATACAAGAGACCCAGCACTTC	CSAKKQGIQETQHF
few	TRBJ2-1	TRBV5-7	-	TGTGCCAGCAGCTGGGGGCCAGGGTACAATGAGCAGTTCTTC	CASSWGPGYNEQFF
many	TRBJ2-5	TRBV25-1	TRBD2	TGTGCCAGCAGTGGAGGGCAGGGGAGCGGGAGGGAGACCCAGTACTTC	CASSGGQGSGRETQYF
-	TRBJ1-4	TRBV7-2	-	TGTGCCAGCAGCTTAACGTGGACGCCTAATGAAAAACTGTTTTTT	CASSLTWTPNEKLFF
many	TRBJ2-1	TRBV20-1	-	TGCAGTGCCCCGGGGGTGGCAGGAAGACTAGGTCGATCTGAGCAGTTCTTC	CSAPGVAGRLGRSEQFF
many	TRBJ2-2	TRBV19	-	TGTGCCAGTATGAGGGGTATAGGGGAGCTGTTTTTT	CASMRGIGELFF
-	TRBJ1-1	TRBV19	TRBD1	TGTGCCAGTAGTAGACACAGGGGGGAGTTAACTGAAGCTTTCTTT	CASSRHRGELTEAFF
many	TRBJ1-4	TRBV2	TRBD1	TGTGCCAGCAGACACCGGGACAGCCGTGGGGAAAAACTGTTTTTT	CASRHRDSRGEKLFF
-	TRBJ2-1	TRBV19	TRBD1	TGCGCCGGTAGTATAGACAGGGGGCGACGGTTCTTC	CAGSIDRGRRFF
many	TRBJ1-3	TRBV5-1	-	TGCGCCAGCAGCAAACTCTCAGGGGACTCTGGAAACACCATATATTTT	CASSKLSGDSGNTIYF
many	TRBJ2-2	TRBV7-3	TRBD2	TGTGCCAGCAGCATGACTAGCGGGAGTACCGGGGAGCTGTTTTTT	CASSMTSGSTGELFF
many	TRBJ2-3	TRBV12-5	-	TGTGCTAGTGGCCGCACTTCTAGCTTTTATACGCAGTATTTT	CASGRTSSFYTQYF
many	TRBJ1-2	TRBV5-6	-	TGTGCCAGCAGAACTTGGACAGACGGGAGCTACACCTTC	CASRTWTDGSYTF
-	TRBJ2-3	TRBV12-5	TRBD2	TGTGCTAGTGGTTCCAACCCCCGAGGACTAGCGGTTAGCACAGATACGCAGTATTTT	CASGSNPRGLAVSTDTQYF
many	TRBJ2-7	TRBV2	TRBD2	TGTGCCAGCAGAAGTTTCGGGACTAACTCCTACGAGCAGTACTTC	CASRSFGTNSYEQYF
many	TRBJ2-3	TRBV11-3	-	TGTGCCAGCAGCCTATCCGGACTACGCACAGATACGCAGTATTTT	CASSLSGLRTDTQYF
many	TRBJ2-2	TRBV2	TRBD1	TGTGCCAGCAGGGCCCAGACAGGGGTCACCGGGGAGCTGTTTTTT	CASRAQTGVTGELFF
-	TRBJ1-4	TRBV29-1	-	TGCAGCGTTGATGGGGGAATCAGTAATGAAAAACTGTTTTTT	CSVDGGISNEKLFF